One and the same sample provided the 30 T cell receptor beta chains below, sequenced in a study of molecular identifiers for immune sequencing clone quantification. TCRdb re-derived calls from the PCR reads in MiXCR, one entry per CDR3 protein. The sample contains about half a million distinct CDR3 sequences, about 21% of which appear only once. The sequencing sample was made of naive CD8+ T cells from blood, with Jurkat cell RNA spiked in. Described subset: FACS-sorted CD8+CD4-CCR7+CD45RA+ naive T cells. The receptors come from a human donor in good health. Some libraries in this study had Jurkat cell RNA spiked in.

This clonotype was picked up a small number of times. V is TRBV10-3 and J is TRBJ1-1; 9 bases are shared with TRBD1. The trim removed 0 bases at V and 4 bases at J, leaving 3 bases unmatched. There are 15 residues in the CDR3. Germline assignment: CDR1 ENHRY and CDR2 SYGVKD. CDR3 region: CAISESGQGGTEAFF. DNA for the CDR3: TGTGCCATCAGTGAGTCGGGACAGGGAGGCACTGAAGCTTTCTTT.

In its sample, this clonotype was seen a few times. The V call is TRBV9, the J call TRBJ2-3; D ambiguous. Trimming pared 3 bases from V and 0 bases from J, leaving 8 bases between. Germline-derived CDR1 and CDR2 are SGDLS and YYNGEE. This CDR3 is 14 amino acids long. The CDR3: CASSAPTSTDTQYF. The DNA for the CDR3 is TGTGCCAGCAGCGCGCCCACTAGCACAGATACGCAGTATTTT.

This clonotype appeared a few times. The rearrangement joins TRBV4-1 to TRBJ2-1; D call uncertain. Trimming shortened V by 1 base and J by 4 bases, and 5 bases separated the two germline ends. The CDR3 length is 13 residues. The germline CDR1 and CDR2 sequences are MGHRA and YSYEKL. The CDR3, as DNA: TGCGCCAGCAGCCAAGCCGGGTACAATGAGCAGTTCTTC. Amino acid sequence: CASSQAGYNEQFF.

The gene calls are TRBV27 and TRBJ2-2; the D is unclear. Between the trimmed V and J ends, which lost 3 bases and 8 bases, there was a span of 19 bases. Germline lookup yields CDR1 MNHEY and CDR2 SMNVEV (reference sequence). CDR3 size: 16 residues. This CDR3 reads CASSLLGVSGQGELFF. For the CDR3, the DNA is TGTGCCAGCAGTTTGTTAGGTGTCAGTGGCCAAGGGGAGCTGTTTTTT.

The sample holds many counts of this clonotype. This sequence joins TRBV5-1 and TRBJ1-6, with 9 nucleotides matching TRBD1. Germline assignment: CDR1 SGHRS and CDR2 YFSETQ. The CDR3 is 18 amino acids. V dropped 4 bases and J dropped 7; count of bases not matched to a gene: 15. The CDR3 bases are TGCGCCAGCAGCCGGGAGGGACAGGGTGTCCCCTCGAATTCACCCCTCCACTTT. Translated, it gives CASSREGQGVPSNSPLHF.

This clonotype was recorded at least ten times. The chain joins TRBV12-3 or TRBV12-4 to TRBJ2-2; D is undetermined. Trimming stripped 4 bases from V and 6 bases from J, with 15 bases between. This CDR3 has 15 residues. The chain's CDR3 is CASSWAGPRSGELFF. The CDR3 DNA is TGTGCCAGCAGTTGGGCAGGTCCACGATCCGGGGAGCTGTTTTTT.

This clonotype has a handful of counts. V gene TRBV5-4 combines with J gene TRBJ2-1; D perhaps matches TRBD1 (5 bases). The CDR3 is 14 amino acids. In germline, CDR1 is SGHNT, CDR2 YYREEE (reference sequence). V lost 2 bases to trimming and J lost 8 bases, with 14 bases between them. In DNA form, the CDR3 reads TGTGCCAGCAGCTTTGATAGGGGTGGCTATGAGCAGTTCTTC. It encodes CASSFDRGGYEQFF.

This clonotype was seen a handful of times. The V gene is TRBV6-2 or TRBV6-3, the J gene TRBJ2-3; tentatively, D is TRBD1 (6 bases). Trimming stripped 8 bases from V and 1 base from J, with 16 bases between. Germline loops: CDR1 MNHEY, CDR2 SVGEGT. The CDR3 is 15 residues long. The CDR3 DNA reads TGTGCCAGCCTTCATACCTGGGGGCGCACAGATACGCAGTATTTT. It yields the protein CASLHTWGRTDTQYF.

Worth noting for this clonotype: Being one base from a much bigger clone, this may be a read error. This chain links TRBV6-5 with TRBJ2-3, with D possibly being TRBD2 (6 bases). Germline V gene sequence: CDR1 MNHEY, CDR2 SVGAGI. The CDR3 loop spans 15 amino acids. CDR3 amino acids: CASRYSGTSTDTQYF. The CDR3 nucleotides are TGTGCCAGCAGATACTCCGGGACTAGCACAGATACGCAGTATTTT.

The genes are TRBV27 and TRBJ2-2; 11 bases agree with TRBD1. This CDR3 comprises 16 residues. Germline values: CDR1 MNHEY, CDR2 SMNVEV (reference sequence). V dropped 1 base and J dropped 6; count of bases not matched to a gene: 4. CDR3 in amino acids: CASSLWDRGVPGELFF. CDR3 sequence (DNA): TGTGCCAGCAGTTTATGGGACAGGGGGGTTCCCGGGGAGCTGTTTTTT.

CDR3 loop: CASSLTGGASEQYF. CDR3 sequence (DNA): TGTGCCAGCAGTTTGACAGGGGGCGCGTCCGAGCAGTACTTC. V is TRBV28 and J is TRBJ2-7, with 10 positions matching TRBD1. CDR1 is MDHEN and CDR2 is SYDVKM in the germline V gene. The V gene end was trimmed by 3 bases and the J gene end by 6 bases; junction bases not matched to a gene: 5. This CDR3 region has 14 residues.

Details on this clonotype: A read error may explain this, as a much larger clone is one base away. The V gene is TRBV30, the J gene TRBJ2-1; D perhaps matches TRBD1 (5 bases). The V end was cut by 1 base, the J end by 10 bases, with 14 bases between. The CDR3 has 13 amino acids. The germline CDR1 and CDR2 sequences are GTSNPN and SVGIG (reference sequence). CDR3 amino acids: CAWSAIGGAEQFF. DNA of the CDR3: TGTGCCTGGAGTGCCATTGGTGGGGCAGAGCAGTTCTTC.

The chain is built from TRBV29-1 and TRBJ2-1; TRBD1 agrees at 10 bases. There are 14 residues in the CDR3. V shed 6 bases, J shed 5 bases, and the junction held 7 bases outside the gene matches. The germline gives CDR1 SQVTM, CDR2 ANQGSEA. CDR3: CSVAGDRGNNEQFF. CDR3 nucleotides: TGCAGCGTCGCTGGGGACAGGGGAAACAATGAGCAGTTCTTC.

This clonotype was seen only a few times. V gene TRBV19 combines with J gene TRBJ2-2; no firm D call. Trimming took 7 bases from V and 5 from J, leaving 8 bases between them. The CDR3 loop spans 12 amino acids. The V gene's germline CDR1 is LNHDA and CDR2 SQIVND (reference sequence). The CDR3 DNA is TGTGCCAGTACCCCGAGTACCGGGGAGCTGTTTTTT. It specifies CASTPSTGELFF.

This chain connects TRBV4-1 to TRBJ2-7; no reliable D call. This CDR3 comprises 13 residues. CDR1 is MGHRA, CDR2 YSYEKL, per germline. V was clipped by 3 bases and J by 2 bases, with 8 bases between them. The CDR3 protein is CASSQGPAYEQYF. The CDR3 region has the DNA TGCGCCAGCAGCCAGGGCCCGGCCTACGAGCAGTACTTC.

This clonotype was detected ten times or more. The V call is TRBV28, the J call TRBJ2-7; the D call may be TRBD1 or TRBD2 (5 bases each). The CDR3 runs to 14 residues. With 6 bases removed from V and 4 bases from J, the gap between germline ends came to 16 bases. Germline values: CDR1 MDHEN, CDR2 SYDVKM. CDR3 DNA sequence: TGTGCCAGCAGGACCGGGGACCCCGGGTACGAGCAGTACTTC. Residues: CASRTGDPGYEQYF. Filled out from reference TRBV28 and TRBJ2-7, the complete variable domain reads DVKVTQSSRYLVKRTGEKVFLECVQDMDHENMFWYRQDPGLGLRLIYFSYDVKMKEKGDIPEGYSVSREKKERFSLILESASTNQTSMYLCASRTGDPGYEQYFGPGTRLTVT.

As concerns this clonotype: One end of the junction fails to match germline, which may point to a read error. The rearrangement joins TRBV4-1 to TRBJ1-5; possible D gene TRBD1, 5 bases. This CDR3 has 16 amino acids. CDR1 MGHRA and CDR2 YSYEKL come from the germline V gene. The chain's CDR3 is CAGSQEAGWLFQPQHF. The CDR3 DNA sequence: TGCGCCGGCAGCCAAGAGGCAGGGTGGCTCTTTCAGCCCCAGCATTTT.

This clonotype was seen at least ten times. This chain connects TRBV9 to TRBJ1-1; D not resolved. This CDR3 has 15 amino acids. The germline CDR1 and CDR2 sequences are SGDLS and YYNGEE. V shed 2 bases and J shed 3 bases, with 14 bases lying between them. The DNA of the CDR3 is TGTGCCAGCAGCGTGACCTTAAGCACGGACACTGAAGCTTTCTTT. Encoded protein: CASSVTLSTDTEAFF.

The V and J genes are TRBV5-6 and TRBJ2-6, with 8 bases that match TRBD1. Trimming at V came to 1 base and at J to 3 bases, leaving 15 bases not matched to a gene. The CDR3 loop spans 20 amino acids. The germline V gene has CDR1 SGHDT and CDR2 YYEEEE. The CDR3 nucleotides read TGTGCCAGCAGCTTGATAGTTGGGGGCAGGGGGCATGGTGGGGCCAACGTCCTGACTTTC. Encoded protein: CASSLIVGGRGHGGANVLTF. Complete variable domain (other parts from reference TRBV5-6 and TRBJ2-6): DAGVTQSPTHLIKTRGQQVTLRCSPKSGHDTVSWYQQALGQGPQFIFQYYEEEERQRGNFPDRFSGHQFPNYSSELNVNALLLGDSALYLCASSLIVGGRGHGGANVLTFGAGSRLTVL.

This clonotype has a count of ten or more. Here the CDR3 DNA reads TGCGCCAGCAGCCAAAAGGACATCGCCCTTGGAGCTTTCTTT. Protein sequence: CASSQKDIALGAFF. The rearrangement uses TRBV4-1 and TRBJ1-1, with D perhaps TRBD1 (5 bases). Germline V gene sequence: CDR1 MGHRA, CDR2 YSYEKL. The V gene lost 2 bases and the J gene lost 10 bases, with 17 bases spanning the gap. This CDR3 is built from 14 residues.

This chain connects TRBV24-1 to TRBJ2-1, with a weak D call TRBD1 (6 bases). This CDR3 comprises 12 residues. The germline V gene has CDR1 KGHDR and CDR2 SFDVKD. V lost 6 bases and J lost 10, with 12 bases in between. CDR3 nucleotides: TGTGCCACCAGTTCTCTCCAGGGGGAGCAGTTCTTC. Translated: CATSSLQGEQFF.

This chain links TRBV6-6 with TRBJ2-1; 15 positions agree with TRBD2. J lost 8 bases, V lost 4 bases, and 12 bases had no gene match. CDR1 MNHNY and CDR2 SVGAGI come from the germline V gene (reference sequence). This CDR3 is built from 18 residues. DNA for the CDR3: TGTGCCAGCAGTTGCCTCGGACTAGCGGGAGGGCCGGGGTATGAGCAGTTCTTC. This sequence encodes CASSCLGLAGGPGYEQFF.

This clonotype was observed a few times. V and J are TRBV29-1 and TRBJ2-1; D ambiguous. V was clipped by 5 bases and J by 4 bases, with 6 bases between them. CDR1 and CDR2 from the germline V gene are SQVTM and ANQGSEA. The length of the CDR3 is 11 residues. The CDR3 DNA sequence: TGCAGCGTTTCATCTTACAATGAGCAGTTCTTC. Protein sequence: CSVSSYNEQFF.

As concerns this clonotype: A read error may account for a junction end that differs from germline. V gene TRBV4-3 combines with J gene TRBJ1-1, with 7 positions matching TRBD1. Per the germline V gene, CDR1 is LGHNA and CDR2 is YSLEER. The CDR3 covers 14 residues. CDR3 sequence reads: CASSQSQGNAEAFF. CDR3 nucleotides: TGCGCCAGCAGCCAATCACAGGGGAACGCTGAAGCTTTCTTT.

With regard to this clonotype: A read error may produce the germline difference seen at one junction end. The chain combines TRBV7-9 with TRBJ2-3; D is ambiguous. The CDR3 is made up of 15 amino acids. CDR1 is SEHNR, CDR2 FQNEAQ, per germline (reference sequence). This chain's CDR3 is CASNKGRNSGDTQCF. CDR3 coding DNA: TGTGCCAGCAACAAAGGAAGGAACTCCGGAGATACGCAGTGTTTT.

This clonotype was observed a few times. The chain combines TRBV4-1 with TRBJ1-2; no definite D call. With 0 bases removed from V and 7 bases from J, the gap between germline ends came to 9 bases. CDR1 MGHRA and CDR2 YSYEKL come from the germline V gene. This CDR3 is 13 amino acids long. The CDR3 reads CASSQEALGGYTF. In nucleotides, the CDR3 is TGCGCCAGCAGCCAAGAGGCGTTAGGTGGCTACACCTTC.

This clonotype has a count of ten or more. This chain connects TRBV3-1 to TRBJ2-1; no reliable D call. CDR3 size: 17 residues. The V gene's germline CDR1 is LGHDT and CDR2 YNNKEL (reference sequence). The V end was cut by 0 bases, the J end by 0 bases, with 12 bases between. CDR3 nucleotide sequence: TGTGCCAGCAGCCAAGATGGTCCGACGGGCTCCTACAATGAGCAGTTCTTC. It specifies CASSQDGPTGSYNEQFF.

This clonotype was counted ten times or more. This chain joins TRBV12-3 or TRBV12-4 and TRBJ2-3, with D tentatively TRBD1 or TRBD2 (5 bases each). Trimming pared 7 bases from V and 1 base from J, leaving 12 bases between. The CDR3 has 14 amino acids. The CDR3 region is CASNFGGGTDTQYF. As DNA, the CDR3 is TGTGCCAGCAATTTTGGGGGAGGCACAGATACGCAGTATTTT.

V is TRBV12-3 or TRBV12-4 and J is TRBJ1-2; TRBD1 aligns across 7 bases. Trimming at V came to 9 bases and at J to 4 bases, leaving 11 bases not matched to a gene. This CDR3 has 14 residues. As DNA, the CDR3 is TGTGCCAGGAGTACTCACGGGACAGTCTATGGCTACACCTTC. Encoded protein: CARSTHGTVYGYTF.

The genes are TRBV29-1 and TRBJ2-7; weak D call: TRBD1 (5 bases). CDR3 length: 13 residues. The ends were cut back, 7 bases at V and 2 bases at J, with 15 bases in the middle. The germline V gene has CDR1 SQVTM and CDR2 ANQGSEA. CDR3 sequence reads: CSGMTVVTYEQYF. The DNA of the CDR3 is TGCAGCGGAATGACAGTGGTAACCTACGAGCAGTACTTC.